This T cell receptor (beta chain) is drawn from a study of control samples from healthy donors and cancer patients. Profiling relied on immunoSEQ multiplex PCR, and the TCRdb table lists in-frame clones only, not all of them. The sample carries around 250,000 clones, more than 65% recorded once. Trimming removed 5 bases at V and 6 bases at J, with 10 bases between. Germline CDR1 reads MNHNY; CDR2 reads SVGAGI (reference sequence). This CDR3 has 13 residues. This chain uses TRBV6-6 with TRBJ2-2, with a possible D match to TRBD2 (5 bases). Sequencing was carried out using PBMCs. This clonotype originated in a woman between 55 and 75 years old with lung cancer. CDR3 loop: CASSDQEAGELFF. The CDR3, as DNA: TGTGCCAGCAGTGACCAGGAGGCCGGGGAGCTGTTTTTT.